This entry lists 9 T cell receptor beta chains sequenced from one sample in a study of blood T cell repertoires in COVID-19 (dated by TCRdb to 2020 to 2022). Libraries were made using the immunoSEQ multiplex PCR assay. The table comes from immuneACCESS by way of TCRdb, which keeps in-frame sequences with V and J called. Part of the clones is missing from these tables; in studies checked, under half for an unresolved V gene and the rest for unknown reasons. For this sample there are a few hundred thousand clones; 83% appear just once. Of the sample, around 5.1% falls within the top ten clones. What was sequenced was PBMCs or T cells enriched from blood (not recorded which). These receptors were obtained from a woman aged 45-60 years who had recovered from COVID-19.

V gene TRBV18 combines with J gene TRBJ2-2; weak D call: TRBD1 (6 bases). The CDR3 has 15 residues. V was trimmed by 3 bases and J by 0 bases, leaving 8 bases between them. Germline lookup yields CDR1 KGHSH and CDR2 LQKENI. CDR3 nucleotides: TGTGCCAGCTCACCGACAGGCGCGAACACCGGGGAGCTGTTTTTT. Its protein is CASSPTGANTGELFF.

The rearrangement uses TRBV3-1 (or the pseudogene TRBV3-2) and TRBJ1-6; D is unresolved. Germline values: CDR1 LGHDT, CDR2 YNNKEL (reference sequence). Trimming removed 2 bases from V and 8 bases from J, with 7 bases in between. The CDR3 loop spans 13 amino acids. The CDR3 nucleotides are TGTGCCAGCAGCCAAAGAATAGATTCACCCCTCCACTTT. Translation: CASSQRIDSPLHF.

The rearrangement joins TRBV5-6 to TRBJ1-2, with 7 positions matching TRBD1. Germline lookup yields CDR1 SGHDT and CDR2 YYEEEE. The CDR3 runs 15 residues. The junction had 12 bases not matched to a gene; V was cut back by 6 bases and J by 4 bases. Here the CDR3 DNA reads TGTGCCAGCACTACCGGACAGGAAAATTCCTATGGCTACACCTTC. This codes for CASTTGQENSYGYTF.

This clone was counted only a few times. The chain carries TRBV3-1 (or the pseudogene TRBV3-2) and TRBJ1-6; perhaps TRBD1 as D (6 bases). V gave up 4 bases and J gave up 7 bases, with 11 bases separating them. CDR1 is LGHDT, CDR2 YNNKEL, per germline (reference sequence). The CDR3 extends over 14 amino acids. The CDR3 region has the DNA TGTGCCAGCAGCCCCGGACAGAGGAATTCACCCCTCCACTTT. Its protein product is CASSPGQRNSPLHF.

The chain uses TRBV19 and TRBJ1-2; D perhaps matches TRBD1 (5 bases). This CDR3 has 17 amino acids. Germline lookup yields CDR1 LNHDA and CDR2 SQIVND (reference sequence). V lost 2 bases and J lost 5, with 21 bases in between. Written as DNA, the CDR3 is TGTGCCAGTAGTATAATGCAGGGTATCGGCGATAGGTATGGCTACACCTTC. Protein sequence: CASSIMQGIGDRYGYTF. Supplemented by reference TRBV19 and TRBJ1-2, the full variable domain reads DGGITQSPKYLFRKEGQNVTLSCEQNLNHDAMYWYRQDPGQGLRLIYYSQIVNDFQKGDIAEGYSVSREKKESFPLTVTSAQKNPTAFYLCASSIMQGIGDRYGYTFGSGTRLTVV.

The rearrangement uses TRBV13 and TRBJ1-1, with D possibly TRBD1 on 6 matching bases. This CDR3 region has 15 residues. V gave up 5 bases and J gave up 1 base, with 14 bases separating them. The germline CDR1 and CDR2 sequences are PRHDT and FYEKMQ (reference sequence). CDR3 sequence reads: CASSNWGGANTEAFF. CDR3 nucleotide sequence: TGTGCCAGCAGCAATTGGGGGGGCGCGAACACTGAAGCTTTCTTT.

The rearrangement links TRBV25-1 to TRBJ2-5, with D possibly TRBD1 on 6 matching bases. CDR3 length equals 13 residues. The germline V gene encodes CDR1 MGHDK and CDR2 SYGVNS. Trimming removed 8 bases at V and 5 bases at J, with 15 bases between. This chain's CDR3 is CASSSPGVETQYF. In DNA form, the CDR3 reads TGTGCCAGCTCCTCCCCAGGGGTTGAGACCCAGTACTTC.

The chain links TRBV19 to TRBJ1-1; D is unclear. There are 14 residues in the CDR3. The germline gives CDR1 LNHDA, CDR2 SQIVND (reference sequence). Between the trimmed V and J ends, which lost 1 base and 0 bases, there was a span of 6 bases. The DNA of the CDR3 is TGTGCCAGTAGTATAGTAGCCCTGAACACTGAAGCTTTCTTT. Amino acid sequence: CASSIVALNTEAFF.

This chain joins TRBV6-6 and TRBJ1-2; no reliable D call. The V gene's germline CDR1 is MNHNY and CDR2 SVGAGI (reference sequence). The CDR3 has 15 amino acids. V lost 6 bases to trimming and J lost 1 base, with 15 bases between them. The CDR3 here is CASRDRDFRNYGYTF. CDR3 in DNA: TGTGCCAGCAGAGACCGGGATTTCCGTAACTATGGCTACACCTTC.